This TCR beta chain was profiled in a study of siplizumab effects on memory and regulatory T cells. General study findings and limits: The naive T cell population seemed more diverse than memory cells and seemed a major contributor to the alloresponse.

TCRdb keeps only in-frame clones here, not all; method: immunoSEQ multiplex PCR. Altogether 90,000 to 95,000 clones are present, 95% to 97% being singletons, with the ten largest covering 0.031%. Trimming took off 0 bases at V and 0 bases at J, with 12 bases between the two ends. The CDR3 extends over 17 amino acids. Germline V CDR1 and CDR2: MRHNA, SNTAGT. About this clone itself: The antigen remains unidentified.

This clonotype was obtained from a human donor in good health. The sequenced sample was naive CD4+ T cells sorted from blood. The rearrangement links TRBV6-4 to TRBJ2-1, with D unresolved. CDR3 DNA: TGTGCCAGCAGTGACTCCCAAACCGTTACCTCCTACAATGAGCAGTTCTTC. It is translated as CASSDSQTVTSYNEQFF.